This TCR beta chain was found in a study of response to subunit inactivated influenza vaccine. Study results and limitations: The authors suggested that few new T cells are recruited per seasonal influenza vaccination.

TCRdb processed the RT-PCR reads anew with MiXCR; each CDR3 protein has one entry. The sample has 530,000 or so distinct CDR3 sequences, 13% to 15% seen once; the top ten hold around 10%. As for this clonotype: The antigen remains unidentified.

The clonotype was recovered from a man aged 50 to 59 who received an inactivated influenza vaccine. The sequences come from PBMCs from blood, collected 11 to 12 days after vaccination.

The CDR3 DNA reads as TGTGCCACCAGTGATTTGATACGACAGTTCTTC. Its translation: CATSDLIRQFF. The chain recombines TRBV24-1 with TRBJ2-1, with D unresolved. V lost 0 bases and J 13 bases, leaving 6 bases between the germline ends. The germline gives CDR1 KGHDR, CDR2 SFDVKD. The CDR3 spans 11 residues.